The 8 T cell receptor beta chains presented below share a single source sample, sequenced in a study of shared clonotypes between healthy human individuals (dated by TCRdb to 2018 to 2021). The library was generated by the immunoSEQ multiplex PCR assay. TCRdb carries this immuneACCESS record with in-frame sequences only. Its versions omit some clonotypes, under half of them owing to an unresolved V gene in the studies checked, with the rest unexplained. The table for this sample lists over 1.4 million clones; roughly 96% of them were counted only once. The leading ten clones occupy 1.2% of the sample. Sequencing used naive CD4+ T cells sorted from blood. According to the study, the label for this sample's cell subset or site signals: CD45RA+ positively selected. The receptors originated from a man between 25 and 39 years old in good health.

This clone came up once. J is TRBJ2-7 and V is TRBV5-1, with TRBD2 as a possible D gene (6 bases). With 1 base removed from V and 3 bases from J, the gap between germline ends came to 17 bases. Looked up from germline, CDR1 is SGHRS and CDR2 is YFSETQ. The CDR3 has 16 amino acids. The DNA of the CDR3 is TGCGCCAGCAGCTTGATGGGGGACTCATCGGTCTACGAGCAGTACTTC. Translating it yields CASSLMGDSSVYEQYF.

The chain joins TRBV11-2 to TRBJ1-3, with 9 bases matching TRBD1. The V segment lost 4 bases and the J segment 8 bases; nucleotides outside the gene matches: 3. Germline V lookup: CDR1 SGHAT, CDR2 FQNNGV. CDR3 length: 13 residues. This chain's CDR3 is CASSWGQGDTIYF. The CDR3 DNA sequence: TGTGCCAGCAGCTGGGGACAGGGTGACACCATATATTTT.

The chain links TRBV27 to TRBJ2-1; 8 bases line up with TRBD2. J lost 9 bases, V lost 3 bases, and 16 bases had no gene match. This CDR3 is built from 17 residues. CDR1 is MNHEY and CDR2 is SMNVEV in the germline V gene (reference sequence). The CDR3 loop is CASSLRGGPLAGGEQFF. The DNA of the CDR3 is TGTGCCAGCAGTTTGAGGGGGGGGCCCCTCGCGGGAGGTGAGCAGTTCTTC.

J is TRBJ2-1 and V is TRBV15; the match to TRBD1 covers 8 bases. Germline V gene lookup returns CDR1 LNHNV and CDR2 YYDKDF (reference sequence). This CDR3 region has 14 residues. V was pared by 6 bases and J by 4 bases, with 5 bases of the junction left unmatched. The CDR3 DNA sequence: TGTGCCACCAGTTTGAGACAGGGGTACAATGAGCAGTTCTTC. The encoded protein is CATSLRQGYNEQFF.

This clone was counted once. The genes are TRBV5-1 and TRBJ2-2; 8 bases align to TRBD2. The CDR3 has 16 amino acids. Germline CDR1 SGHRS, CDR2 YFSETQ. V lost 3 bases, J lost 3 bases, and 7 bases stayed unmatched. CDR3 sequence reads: CASSSTRTSHTGELFF. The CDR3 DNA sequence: TGCGCCAGCAGCTCCACCCGGACTAGCCACACCGGGGAGCTGTTTTTT.

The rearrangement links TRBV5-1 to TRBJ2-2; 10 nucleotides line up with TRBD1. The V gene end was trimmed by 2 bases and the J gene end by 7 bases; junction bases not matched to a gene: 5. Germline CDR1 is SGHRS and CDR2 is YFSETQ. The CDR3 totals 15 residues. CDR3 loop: CASSLPGQGFGELFF. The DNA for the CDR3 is TGCGCCAGCAGCTTACCGGGACAGGGGTTCGGGGAGCTGTTTTTT.

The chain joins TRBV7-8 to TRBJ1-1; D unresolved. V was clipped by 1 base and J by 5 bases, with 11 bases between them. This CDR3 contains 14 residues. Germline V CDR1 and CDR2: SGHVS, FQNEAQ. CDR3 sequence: CASSLELGYTEAFF. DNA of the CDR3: TGTGCCAGCAGCTTAGAGTTGGGGTATACTGAAGCTTTCTTT.

Written as DNA, the CDR3 is TGTGCCAGTAGTAGCAGGATTAACTACAATGAGCAGTTCTTC. Protein product: CASSSRINYNEQFF. This chain joins TRBV19 and TRBJ2-1; D call uncertain. Trimming left V 4 bases short and J 3 bases short, with 10 bases between. Germline V gives CDR1 LNHDA, CDR2 SQIVND (reference sequence). The CDR3 is made up of 14 amino acids. Drawing the rest from reference TRBV19 and TRBJ2-1, the complete variable domain is DGGITQSPKYLFRKEGQNVTLSCEQNLNHDAMYWYRQDPGQGLRLIYYSQIVNDFQKGDIAEGYSVSREKKESFPLTVTSAQKNPTAFYLCASSSRINYNEQFFGPGTRLTVL.